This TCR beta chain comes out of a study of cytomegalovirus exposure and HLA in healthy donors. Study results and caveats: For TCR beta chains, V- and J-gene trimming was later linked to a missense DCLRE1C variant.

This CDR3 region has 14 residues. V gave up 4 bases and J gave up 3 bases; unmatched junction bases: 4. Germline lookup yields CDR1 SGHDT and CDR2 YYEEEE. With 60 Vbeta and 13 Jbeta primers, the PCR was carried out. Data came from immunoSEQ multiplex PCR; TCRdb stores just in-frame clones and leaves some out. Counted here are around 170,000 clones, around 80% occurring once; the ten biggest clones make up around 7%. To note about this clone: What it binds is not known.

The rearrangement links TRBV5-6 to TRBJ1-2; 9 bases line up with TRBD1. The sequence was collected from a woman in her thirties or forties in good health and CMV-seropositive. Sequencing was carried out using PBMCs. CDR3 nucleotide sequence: TGTGCCAGCAGCCCGGGACAGGGTCACTATGGCTACACCTTC. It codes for CASSPGQGHYGYTF. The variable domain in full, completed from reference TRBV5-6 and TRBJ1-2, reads DAGVTQSPTHLIKTRGQQVTLRCSPKSGHDTVSWYQQALGQGPQFIFQYYEEEERQRGNFPDRFSGHQFPNYSSELNVNALLLGDSALYLCASSPGQGHYGYTFGSGTRLTVV.